The 2 T cell receptor beta chains below were found in one sample sequenced in a study of T cells after yellow fever vaccination. TCRdb re-called the 5' RACE reads with MiXCR, one entry per CDR3 protein. The profile shows some 600,000 distinct CDR3 sequences, less than 20% of them singletons. Sequencing was performed on PBMCs, taken 5 days after the first yellow fever vaccination. The receptors stem from a man between 18 and 29 years old who received the YFV17D yellow fever vaccine.

The chain combines TRBV5-1 with TRBJ1-6; D unresolved. V lost 3 bases and J lost 6, with 16 bases in between. This CDR3 has 16 residues. Germline values: CDR1 SGHRS, CDR2 YFSETQ. The CDR3 protein is CASSSDLTKPNSPLHF. The CDR3 DNA sequence: TGCGCCAGCAGCTCGGACCTCACTAAACCTAATTCACCCCTCCACTTT.

This clonotype was recorded at least ten times. The chain links TRBV6-4 to TRBJ2-1, with a possible D match to TRBD2 (6 bases). Trimming shortened V by 6 bases and J by 6 bases, and 15 bases separated the two germline ends. Germline V lookup: CDR1 MRHNA, CDR2 SNTAGT. This CDR3 is 14 amino acids long. The CDR3 coding sequence is TGTGCCAGCAGCCGATCTAGCGCGGGCAATGAGCAGTTCTTC. It codes for CASSRSSAGNEQFF.